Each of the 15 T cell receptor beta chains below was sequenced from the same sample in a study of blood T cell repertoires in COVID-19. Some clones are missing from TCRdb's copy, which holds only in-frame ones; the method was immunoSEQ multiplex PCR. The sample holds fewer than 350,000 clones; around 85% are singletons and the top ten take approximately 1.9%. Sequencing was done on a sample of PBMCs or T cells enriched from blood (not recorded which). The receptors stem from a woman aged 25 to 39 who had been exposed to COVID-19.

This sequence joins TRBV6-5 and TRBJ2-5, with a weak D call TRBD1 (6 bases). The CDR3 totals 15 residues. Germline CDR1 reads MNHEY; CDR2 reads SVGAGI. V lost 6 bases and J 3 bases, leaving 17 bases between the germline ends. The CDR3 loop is CASSGTTAGKETQYF. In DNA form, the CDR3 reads TGTGCCAGCAGCGGGACAACGGCTGGGAAAGAGACCCAGTACTTC.

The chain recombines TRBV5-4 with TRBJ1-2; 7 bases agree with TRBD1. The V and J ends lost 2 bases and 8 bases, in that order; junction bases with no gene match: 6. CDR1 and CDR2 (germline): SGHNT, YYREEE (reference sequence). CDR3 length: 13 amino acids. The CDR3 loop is CASSFTGADGYTF. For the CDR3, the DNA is TGTGCCAGCAGCTTTACAGGGGCGGACGGCTACACCTTC.

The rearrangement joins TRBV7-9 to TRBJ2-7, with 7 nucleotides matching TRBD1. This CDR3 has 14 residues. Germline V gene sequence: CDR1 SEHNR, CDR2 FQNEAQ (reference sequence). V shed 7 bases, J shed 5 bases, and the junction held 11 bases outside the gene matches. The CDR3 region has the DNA TGTGCCAGCACCCCCTCAGGGGGATGGGACGAGCAGTACTTC. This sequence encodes CASTPSGGWDEQYF.

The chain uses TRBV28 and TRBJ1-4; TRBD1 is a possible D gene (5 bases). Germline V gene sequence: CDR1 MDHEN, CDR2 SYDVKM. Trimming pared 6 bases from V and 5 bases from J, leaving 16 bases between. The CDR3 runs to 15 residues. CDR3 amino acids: CASRESGKGNEKLFF. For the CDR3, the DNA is TGTGCCAGCAGGGAATCAGGGAAGGGGAATGAAAAACTGTTTTTT.

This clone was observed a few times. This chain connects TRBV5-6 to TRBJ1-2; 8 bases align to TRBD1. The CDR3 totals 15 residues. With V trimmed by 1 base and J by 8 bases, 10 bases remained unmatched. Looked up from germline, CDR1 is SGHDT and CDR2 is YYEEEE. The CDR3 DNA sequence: TGTGCCAGCAGCTTGCCCCTGACAGGGGCAGAGGGCTACACCTTC. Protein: CASSLPLTGAEGYTF.

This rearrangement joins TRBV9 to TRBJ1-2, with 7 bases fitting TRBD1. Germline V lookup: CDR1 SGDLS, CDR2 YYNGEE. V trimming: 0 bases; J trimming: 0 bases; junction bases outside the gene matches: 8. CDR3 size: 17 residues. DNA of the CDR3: TGTGCCAGCAGCGTAGTAGGGGGCCGAAAACCTAACTATGGCTACACCTTC. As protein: CASSVVGGRKPNYGYTF.

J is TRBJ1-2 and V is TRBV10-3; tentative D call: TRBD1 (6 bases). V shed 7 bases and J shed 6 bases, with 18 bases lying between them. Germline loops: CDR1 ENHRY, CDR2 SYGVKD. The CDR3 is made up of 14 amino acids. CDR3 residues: CAINPQGSWNGYTF. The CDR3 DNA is TGTGCCATCAACCCACAGGGATCGTGGAATGGCTACACCTTC.

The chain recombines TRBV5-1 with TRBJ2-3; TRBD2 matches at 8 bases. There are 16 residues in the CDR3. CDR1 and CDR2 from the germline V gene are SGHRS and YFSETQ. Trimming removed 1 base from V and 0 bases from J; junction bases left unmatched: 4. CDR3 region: CASSLYSSGSTDTQYF. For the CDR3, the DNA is TGCGCCAGCAGCTTGTATTCTAGCGGGAGCACAGATACGCAGTATTTT.

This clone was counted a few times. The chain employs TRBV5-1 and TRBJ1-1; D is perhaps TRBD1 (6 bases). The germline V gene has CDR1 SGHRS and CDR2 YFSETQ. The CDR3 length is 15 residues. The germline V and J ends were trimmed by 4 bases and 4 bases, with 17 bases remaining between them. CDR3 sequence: CASSEPQGRSTEAFF. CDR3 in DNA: TGCGCCAGCAGCGAACCACAGGGAAGGTCCACTGAAGCTTTCTTT. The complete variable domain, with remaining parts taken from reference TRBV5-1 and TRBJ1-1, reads KAGVTQTPRYLIKTRGQQVTLSCSPISGHRSVSWYQQTPGQGLQFLFEYFSETQRNKGNFPGRFSGRQFSNSRSEMNVSTLELGDSALYLCASSEPQGRSTEAFFGQGTRLTVV.

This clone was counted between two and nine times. The DNA of the CDR3 is TGTGCCAGCAGTAAGCCGGGACTCTACAATGAGCAGTTCTTC. It translates to CASSKPGLYNEQFF. V usage is TRBV6-2 or TRBV6-3 and J usage is TRBJ2-1; weak D call: TRBD2 (6 bases). Germline V CDR1 and CDR2: MNHEY, SVGEGT. The CDR3 covers 14 residues. V lost 5 bases and J lost 3, with 11 bases in between.

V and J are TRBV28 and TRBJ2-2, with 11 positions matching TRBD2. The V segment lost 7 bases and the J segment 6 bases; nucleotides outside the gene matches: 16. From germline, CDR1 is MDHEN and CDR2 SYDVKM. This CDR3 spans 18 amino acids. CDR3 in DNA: TGTGCCAGCAATGCGGGTGGTCCCGGGACTAGCGGCTCCGGGGAGCTGTTTTTT. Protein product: CASNAGGPGTSGSGELFF.

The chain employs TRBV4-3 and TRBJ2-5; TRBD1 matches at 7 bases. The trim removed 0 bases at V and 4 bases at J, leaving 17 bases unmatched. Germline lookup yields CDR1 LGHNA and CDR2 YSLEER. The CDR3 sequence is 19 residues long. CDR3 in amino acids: CASSQEDSWNRGMGETQYF. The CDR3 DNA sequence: TGCGCCAGCAGCCAAGAGGATAGTTGGAACAGGGGTATGGGAGAGACCCAGTACTTC.

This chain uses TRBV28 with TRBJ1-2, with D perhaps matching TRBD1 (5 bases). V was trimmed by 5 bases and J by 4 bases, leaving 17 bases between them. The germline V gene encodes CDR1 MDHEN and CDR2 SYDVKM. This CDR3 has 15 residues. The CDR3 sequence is CASSTLPTGLYGYTF. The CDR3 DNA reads TGTGCCAGCAGTACGTTACCAACAGGTCTCTATGGCTACACCTTC.

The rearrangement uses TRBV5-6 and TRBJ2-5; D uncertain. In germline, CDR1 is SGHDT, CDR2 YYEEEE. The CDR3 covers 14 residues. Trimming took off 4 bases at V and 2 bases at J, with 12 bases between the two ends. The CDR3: CASSLSSVQETQYF. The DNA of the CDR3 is TGTGCCAGCAGCCTGTCGTCGGTACAAGAGACCCAGTACTTC.

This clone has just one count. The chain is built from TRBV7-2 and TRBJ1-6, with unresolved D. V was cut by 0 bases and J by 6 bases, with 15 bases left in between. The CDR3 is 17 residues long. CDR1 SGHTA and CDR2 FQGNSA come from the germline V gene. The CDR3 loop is CASSLALGAASNSPLHF. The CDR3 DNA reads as TGTGCCAGCAGCTTAGCGCTAGGAGCAGCCTCTAATTCACCCCTCCACTTT.